This T cell receptor beta chain was sequenced during a study of cytomegalovirus exposure and HLA in healthy donors. This CDR3 is built from 14 residues. Looked up from germline, CDR1 is MNHEY and CDR2 is SMNVEV (reference sequence). As regards this clone: No antigen is known for it. At one end, the junction sequence differs from germline, possibly due to a read error.

Study results and limitations: An analysis that was carried out later associated 15,000 to 20,000 TCR beta sequences with HLA alleles at 0.05 false discovery rate. Most subjects had HLA-A and HLA-B alleles reportedly predicted accurately by TCR beta sequences.

60 Vbeta and 13 Jbeta primers were used in PCR. TCRdb's table, derived via immunoSEQ multiplex PCR, lists solely in-frame clones and lacks some. This table holds 200,000 or so clones, 65% to 85% found once. Material for sequencing was PBMCs. This chain connects TRBV27 to TRBJ2-6; the D gene is possibly TRBD2 (7 bases). This receptor was identified in a man between 25 and 39 years old in good health and CMV-seronegative. This CDR3 is CASKTVGGASVLTF. In nucleotides, the CDR3 is TGTGCCAGCAAAACCGTGGGGGGGGCCAGCGTCCTGACTTTC.